This TCR beta chain was obtained from a study of control samples from healthy donors and cancer patients. Clones were sequenced by immunoSEQ multiplex PCR, and TCRdb holds only the in-frame ones, with some missing. The sample includes about 220,000 clones, roughly 94% of them seen just once. Germline CDR1 and CDR2: LGHNA and YNFKEQ. The length of the CDR3 is 20 residues. Trimming removed 1 base from V and 0 bases from J; junction bases left unmatched: 6. Sequencing was done on a sample of blood. The sequence was obtained from a man aged 50 to 60 in good health. The J gene is TRBJ2-1, the V gene TRBV4-2, with 16 bases aligning to TRBD2. CDR3 nucleotides: TGTGCCAGCAGCCAAGTCCGGGGACTAGCGGGGGGGAGCTCCTACAATGAGCAGTTCTTC. Its translation is CASSQVRGLAGGSSYNEQFF.